Shown below are 12 T cell receptor beta chains from a single sample sequenced in a study of human T cells and chemical hapten exposure. TCRdb ran MiXCR on the RACE reads and lists one entry per CDR3 protein. This sample yields 270,000 or so distinct CDR3 sequences, of which approximately 7.5% are seen a single time; 0.9% to 1.5% belongs to the top ten. Sample time point: pre-sensitization, week 0. This sample's treatment: therapeutic diphenylcyclopropenone sensitization with weekly scalp DPC. The sample here was whole blood, taken in connection with sensitization to the hapten diphenylcyclopropenone (DPC). The receptor set was obtained from a man younger than 30 with alopecia areata. Some clones in this sample may be carry-over from other donors' samples.

This clonotype was observed a few times. The chain employs TRBV7-2 and TRBJ1-2; D is perhaps TRBD1 (6 bases). CDR3 length: 15 amino acids. V lost 1 base, J lost 3 bases, and 12 bases lay in between. From germline, CDR1 is SGHTA and CDR2 FQGNSA. The CDR3 loop is CASSLDSRGDYGYTF. As DNA, the CDR3 is TGTGCCAGCAGCTTAGATTCCAGGGGAGACTATGGCTACACCTTC.

On this clonotype itself: A much larger clonotype is one base distant, so this may be a read error. The chain links TRBV7-9 to TRBJ1-5, with no clear D. The germline V gene has CDR1 SEHNR and CDR2 FQNEAQ (reference sequence). The CDR3 spans 13 residues. The CDR3 region is CASSLSGNLPQHF. Here the CDR3 DNA reads TGTGCCAGCAGCCTATCTGGGAATCTGCCCCAGCATTTT.

This clonotype was detected a few times. The chain links TRBV20-1 to TRBJ1-2; unclear D gene. V shed 5 bases and J shed 2 bases, with 12 bases lying between them. Per germline, CDR1 DFQATT and CDR2 SNEGSKA (reference sequence). The CDR3 is made up of 13 amino acids. The CDR3 here is CSAFPTRNYGYTF. Written as DNA, the CDR3 is TGCAGTGCTTTCCCGACGAGGAACTATGGCTACACCTTC.

This clonotype came up a few times. The V call is TRBV3-2, the J call TRBJ2-7; TRBD1 is taken as the D call from the table, unchecked against the DNA. TRBV3-2 is a pseudogene locus. The CDR3 is made up of 16 amino acids. The chain's CDR3 is CASSQMARQGAYEQYV. In DNA form, the CDR3 reads TGTGCCAGCAGCCAGATGGCCCGACAGGGGGCCTACGAGCAGTACGTC.

In its sample, this clonotype was seen many times. The V gene is TRBV7-8, the J gene TRBJ2-3; D could derive from TRBD1 or TRBD2 (6 bases each). Trimming pared 2 bases from V and 4 bases from J, leaving 13 bases between. Germline CDR1 and CDR2: SGHVS and FQNEAQ. The CDR3 runs to 15 residues. The CDR3 here is CASSLTSRGADTQYF. The DNA for the CDR3 is TGTGCCAGCAGCTTAACTTCGAGGGGGGCAGATACGCAGTATTTT.

This clonotype was seen more than once but under ten times. The chain has TRBV5-1 and TRBJ2-5; D possibly corresponds to TRBD1 (6 bases). The CDR3 extends over 15 amino acids. The germline V gene has CDR1 SGHRS and CDR2 YFSETQ. V shed 0 bases and J shed 0 bases, with 9 bases lying between them. The CDR3 loop is CASSLGTAYQETQYF. CDR3 nucleotide sequence: TGCGCCAGCAGCTTGGGGACAGCGTACCAAGAGACCCAGTACTTC. Full variable domain (outside the CDR3, taken from reference TRBV5-1 and TRBJ2-5): KAGVTQTPRYLIKTRGQQVTLSCSPISGHRSVSWYQQTPGQGLQFLFEYFSETQRNKGNFPGRFSGRQFSNSRSEMNVSTLELGDSALYLCASSLGTAYQETQYFGPGTRLLVL.

The table lists this clonotype with many counts. The chain is built from TRBV2 and TRBJ1-4, with D unresolved. The V gene lost 7 bases and the J gene lost 7 bases, with 13 bases spanning the gap. The CDR3 consists of 13 residues. Germline V gene lookup returns CDR1 SNHLY and CDR2 FYNNEI. This chain's CDR3 is CASMKGSGEKLFF. CDR3 bases: TGTGCCAGCATGAAGGGAAGTGGTGAAAAACTGTTTTTT.

This clonotype came up a few times. The chain has TRBV4-1 and TRBJ2-5, with D tentatively TRBD2 (5 bases). Per germline, CDR1 MGHRA and CDR2 YSYEKL. V dropped 1 base and J dropped 1 base, with 19 bases sitting between them. This CDR3 is built from 18 residues. The CDR3 sequence: CASSQVVMGRRFQETQYF. The DNA for the CDR3 is TGCGCCAGCAGCCAAGTAGTTATGGGCAGGAGGTTCCAAGAGACCCAGTACTTC.

This clonotype showed up just a few times. CDR3 DNA: TGTGCCAGCAGCTCCCACCCCGGGACAGACGAAGCTTTCTTT. This codes for CASSSHPGTDEAFF. The genes are TRBV5-8 and TRBJ1-1; 7 positions match TRBD1. The ends lost 3 bases at V and 8 bases at J; junction bases unmatched: 10. The CDR3 has 14 amino acids. CDR1 and CDR2 from the germline V gene are SGHTS and YDEGEE.

V usage is TRBV6-2 or TRBV6-3 and J usage is TRBJ2-5; the D gene could be TRBD1 or TRBD2 (6 bases each). The V and J ends lost 2 bases and 1 base respectively, with 17 bases between them. CDR1 is MNHEY, CDR2 SVGEGT, per germline. The CDR3 is made up of 17 amino acids. The CDR3 reads CASSYGGLRRAQETQYF. The CDR3, as DNA: TGTGCCAGCAGTTACGGGGGGCTGAGACGGGCCCAAGAGACCCAGTACTTC.

This clonotype has a handful of counts. The V call is TRBV6-2 or TRBV6-3, the J call TRBJ2-3, with D tentatively TRBD1 (5 bases). V lost 2 bases to trimming and J lost 1 base, with 19 bases between them. The germline CDR1 and CDR2 sequences are MNHEY and SVGEGT. The CDR3 extends over 18 amino acids. CDR3 in DNA: TGTGCCAGCAGTTACCGGCGCGGCAGGGAAGTCCGCACAGATACGCAGTATTTT. Its translation is CASSYRRGREVRTDTQYF.

This clonotype was seen a few times. The chain joins TRBV15 to TRBJ2-7, with 11 bases lining up with TRBD1. V trimming: 3 bases; J trimming: 6 bases; junction bases outside the gene matches: 4. The germline V gene has CDR1 LNHNV and CDR2 YYDKDF (reference sequence). This CDR3 contains 14 residues. The CDR3 loop is CATSRDRGLSEQYV. The CDR3, as DNA: TGTGCCACCAGCAGGGACAGGGGGCTAAGCGAGCAGTACGTC.